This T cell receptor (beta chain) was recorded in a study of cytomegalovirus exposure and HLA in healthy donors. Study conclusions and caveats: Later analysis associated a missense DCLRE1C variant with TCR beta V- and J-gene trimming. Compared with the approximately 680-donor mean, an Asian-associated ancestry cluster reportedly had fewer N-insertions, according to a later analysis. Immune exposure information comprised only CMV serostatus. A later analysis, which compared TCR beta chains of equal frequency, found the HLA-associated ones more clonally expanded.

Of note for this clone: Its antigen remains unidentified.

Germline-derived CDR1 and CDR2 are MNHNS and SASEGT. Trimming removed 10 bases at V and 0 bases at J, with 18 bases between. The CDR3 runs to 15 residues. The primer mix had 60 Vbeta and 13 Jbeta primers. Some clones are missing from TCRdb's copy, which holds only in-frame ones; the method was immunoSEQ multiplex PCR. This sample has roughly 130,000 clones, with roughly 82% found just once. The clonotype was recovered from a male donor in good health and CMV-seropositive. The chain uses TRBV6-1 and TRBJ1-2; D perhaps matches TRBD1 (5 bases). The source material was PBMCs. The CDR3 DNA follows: TGTGCCACCAACAGACAGAGCACTACTAACTATGGCTACACCTTC. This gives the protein CATNRQSTTNYGYTF.